This T cell receptor (beta chain) was recovered during a study of OX40 agonist ivuxolimab in advanced cancers. A note on the overall study: Ivuxolimab was a fully human IgG2 agonistic monoclonal antibody targeting the costimulatory receptor OX40 (CD134). Intravenous ivuxolimab was administered to patients every 2 weeks at six dose levels: 0.01, 0.1, 0.3, 1.5, 3 and 10 mg/kg. Partial responses occurred in three dose-escalation patients: two with cutaneous melanoma and one with hepatocellular carcinoma. The dose-escalation cohort was 82.7% male with a mean age of around 64 years, ranging from roughly 20 to 80. Of the roughly 53 patients in dose escalation, approximately 20 had hepatocellular carcinoma, some 15 had melanoma, 9 had renal cell carcinoma and 9 had head and neck cancer. The paper describes the monotherapy dose-escalation part (N ≈ 50 patients) of the phase I trial of ivuxolimab. Prior anti-PD-1, anti-PD-L1 or anti-CTLA-4 therapy was permitted, and roughly two fifths of dose-escalation patients had received checkpoint inhibitors. Peripheral TCRbeta sequencing was intended to test whether TCR sequence diversity was altered and clonal T-cell expansion was caused by ivuxolimab.

For sequencing of the TCRbeta CDR3 region, genomic DNA was extracted from the sorted cells. The immunoSEQ Assay was used to sequence the TCRbeta CDR3 regions. This is the immuneACCESS table as TCRdb keeps it, with only in-frame sequences that have V and J called. A part of the clones is gone; compared with another copy, unresolved V genes explain less than half, and the rest is unexplained. The sample table records around 21,000 clones; 80% to 90% of these occur just once. The biggest ten clones account for around 14% of the sample. This clone was seen a single time. Its antigen target is currently unknown. An end of the junction differs from the germline gene, which may be a read error. The sample contains more than one DNA sequence encoding this CDR3. Patients with autoimmune disease history or receiving systemic immunosuppression were excluded from the trial. Peripheral blood for TCR sequencing was drawn from every dose cohort at baseline, at cycle 4 day 1 and at cycle 7 day 1. Samples came from an open-label, multicenter, first-in-human phase I dose-escalation trial of ivuxolimab. The trial enrolled adults with locally advanced or metastatic head and neck squamous cell, hepatocellular, melanoma or renal cell carcinoma. CD4+ and CD8+ T cells were sorted separately from peripheral blood before TCR sequencing.

The germline V gene (reference sequence) gives CDR1 as GTSNPN and CDR2 as SVGIG. The CDR3 runs 12 amino acids, cysteine and phenylalanine included. Only the CDR3 DNA is retained, 36 bases long and in frame from the first base. Beyond this particular receptor, the publication reports: After ivuxolimab, more expanded clones were found on average in CD8+ T cells than in CD4+ T cells. At doses of 0.1 to 3.0 mg/kg, clonal expansion of both CD4+ and CD8+ blood T cells was observed from baseline to week 6. In the 0.1-3.0 mg/kg groups, partial responders were among the patients with the lowest normalized peripheral clonal expansion, particularly in CD8+ T cells. Low levels of normalized T-cell clonal expansion were also seen in some nonresponding patients. The antigen specificity of the peripheral T cells that underwent clonal expansion was not determined.

The receptor comes from an adult with an advanced solid tumor such as melanoma, head and neck, liver or kidney cancer. The sequence links TRBV30 to TRBJ2-5, with the D gene not confidently named. The input for sequencing was CD4+ or CD8+ T cells sorted from blood, taken in a trial of the OX40 agonist ivuxolimab. The CDR3 protein is CAWGTWGETQYF. The bases read TGCGCCTGGGGAACCTGGGGAGAGACCCAGTACTTC.